This TCR beta chain was sequenced in a study of read filtering for tumor transcriptome and immune sequencing. General study findings and limits: Correlation between methods rose after single-read clonotypes were removed. IR-seq captured clonotypes deeper and more reliably than RNA-seq.

On this clonotype itself: The antigen remains undetermined. The junction and the germline gene differ at one end; a read error may be behind it.

Germline V gene data show CDR1 as MDHEN and CDR2 as SYDVKM. This CDR3 region has 16 residues. The library was built from 400 to 500 ng RNA with molecular barcoded adaptors for alpha/delta and beta/gamma chains. TCRdb reprocessed the reads via MiXCR and lists one record per CDR3 protein. The table lists some 40,000 distinct CDR3 sequences, 12% to 15% of them singletons. This clonotype was sampled from a donor at least 40 years old with multiple myeloma. This chain joins TRBV28 and TRBJ2-3; D possibly uses TRBD1 or TRBD2 (7 bases each). The sample taken for sequencing was a population of CD138-negative cells sorted from bone marrow. CDR3 nucleotides: TGTGCCATCAGTTTTTCCAGGGGGGGTTTCACAGATATGCAGTATTTT. It is translated as CAISFSRGGFTDMQYF.